This T cell receptor (beta chain) originates from a study of blood T cell repertoires in COVID-19 (TCRdb year 2020). About the investigation overall: Samples from collaborators originated in the United States, Italy and Spain and spanned both the acute and convalescent phases of COVID-19. The prospective study material was composed of cDNA or gDNA derived from T cells, B-cell-depleted T cells, or PBMCs. Subjects who had been exposed to COVID-19, were actively infected with it, or had recovered from it provided the deeply sampled blood TCRbeta repertoires that made up the dataset. A freely available public database, intended as a resource for researchers studying the immune response to SARS-CoV-2, is where the repertoires were released. Samples were obtained from the ongoing ImmuneRACE study (first 160 participants) and from 1,254 subjects provided by 6 global collaborators. Nearly every sample came with metadata listing a de-identified subject ID, COVID-19 status, age in years and sex. HLA class I and class II types, where available, came from metadata supplied by the sample provider rather than from assay-based typing.

Remarks on this clone: Its cognate antigen has yet to be identified. No qualities accompany the bases; no much larger clone lies one base away.

From its cysteine to its phenylalanine, the CDR3 spans 16 amino acids. CDR3 DNA only is kept here, 48 bases in frame from base 1. The germline V gene provides CDR1 MNHNS and CDR2 SASEGT. V drops 2 bases and J drops 0 bases, leaving 12 bases in between. TCRbeta CDR3 regions were amplified from genomic DNA using the immunoSEQ Assay, a bias-controlled multiplex PCR. For the original study's pipeline: Within the assay, amplification of reference gene primers was used to estimate how many nucleated cells each sample contained. To quantify the absolute abundance of each unique TCRbeta CDR3 rearrangement, sequence reads were collapsed and filtered. For each sample, productive Simpson clonality was calculated by taking the square root of Simpson's diversity index across productive rearrangements. TCRdb provides this immuneACCESS table in a form limited to in-frame rearrangements. Some clones are lacking; in checked studies, under half of them reflect an unresolved V gene, and why the rest are absent is not known. Clonal size and the V and J genes are those of that table, whereas D and trimming came from the DNA. The sample has over 150,000 clones on record, around 85% of them singletons. The ten top clones hold approximately 30% of the sample.

Points the paper makes about the study in general: The amount of clinical and demographic metadata varied by source and participant and was provided uncurated.

Collaborating institutions collected whole blood in K2EDTA tubes following their own protocols. Collaborator samples were shipped for TCRbeta analysis as frozen whole blood, isolated PBMCs, or DNA extracted from either sample type. The source material was peripheral blood. The sequence links TRBV6-1 to TRBJ2-3, and possibly TRBD1, on 5 matching bases. This TCR derives from a woman aged 55-69 years with acute or convalescent COVID-19. The CDR3 corresponds to CASSESVTASTDTQYF. The nucleotide sequence reads TGTGCCAGCAGTGAATCAGTGACAGCTAGCACAGATACGCAGTATTTT.